The 5 T cell receptor beta chains in this list originate from one sample, sequenced in a study of cytomegalovirus exposure and HLA in healthy donors. Primers: 60 Vbeta forward and 13 Jbeta reverse. Here immunoSEQ multiplex PCR was the method, and the copy in TCRdb shows in-frame clones only, minus some. The sample holds around 140,000 clones; roughly 80% are singletons and the top ten take around 13%. Material for sequencing was PBMCs. The receptors here all came from a man aged 35 to 55 in good health and CMV-seropositive.

To note about this clone: Other nucleotide sequences in the sample specify the same CDR3. The chain joins TRBV5-1 to TRBJ2-7; 8 nucleotides align to TRBD1. CDR3 length: 14 residues. V shed 0 bases, J shed 3 bases, and the junction held 2 bases outside the gene matches. Germline CDR1 reads SGHRS; CDR2 reads YFSETQ. As DNA, the CDR3 is TGCGCCAGCAGCTTGGAAGGACAGGGCTACGAGCAGTACTTC. This gives the protein CASSLEGQGYEQYF.

The genes are TRBV28 and TRBJ2-1; 7 positions match TRBD2. The junction had 3 bases not matched to a gene; V was cut back by 6 bases and J by 1 base. The CDR3 length is 14 residues. Looked up from germline, CDR1 is MDHEN and CDR2 is SYDVKM. The CDR3 loop reads CASSLAASYNEQFF. CDR3 coding DNA: TGTGCCAGCAGCCTAGCGGCTTCCTACAATGAGCAGTTCTTC.

CDR3 loop: CASSYLVPNTEAFF. The CDR3 region has the DNA TGTGCCAGCAGCTACTTAGTTCCAAACACTGAAGCTTTCTTT. The rearrangement uses TRBV14 and TRBJ1-1; D is unclear. The CDR3 runs 14 residues. V was shortened by 5 bases and J by 2 bases, with 12 bases between the two germline ends. The germline V gene encodes CDR1 SGHDN and CDR2 FVKESK. The full variable domain, rest sourced from reference TRBV14 and TRBJ1-1, is EAGVTQFPSHSVIEKGQTVTLRCDPISGHDNLYWYRRVMGKEIKFLLHFVKESKQDESGMPNNRFLAERTGGTYSTLKVQPAELEDSGVYFCASSYLVPNTEAFFGQGTRLTVV.

This clone was recorded a few times. The chain is built from TRBV30 and TRBJ1-2, with D perhaps matching TRBD1 (5 bases). The CDR3 runs to 13 residues. V was pared by 2 bases and J by 4 bases, with 11 bases between. Germline V gene data show CDR1 as GTSNPN and CDR2 as SVGIG (reference sequence). CDR3 in DNA: TGTGCCTGGAGTTCCGACAGACCCTATGGCTACACCTTC. Translated, it gives CAWSSDRPYGYTF.

The chain carries TRBV4-3 and TRBJ1-5, with D possibly matching TRBD1 (5 bases). V was pared by 4 bases and J by 0 bases, with 16 bases between. The V gene's germline CDR1 is LGHNA and CDR2 YSLEER. CDR3 size: 17 residues. The CDR3 protein is CASSPAAGTFSNQPQHF. The DNA for the CDR3 is TGCGCCAGCAGCCCCGCGGCGGGGACCTTTAGCAATCAGCCCCAGCATTTT.